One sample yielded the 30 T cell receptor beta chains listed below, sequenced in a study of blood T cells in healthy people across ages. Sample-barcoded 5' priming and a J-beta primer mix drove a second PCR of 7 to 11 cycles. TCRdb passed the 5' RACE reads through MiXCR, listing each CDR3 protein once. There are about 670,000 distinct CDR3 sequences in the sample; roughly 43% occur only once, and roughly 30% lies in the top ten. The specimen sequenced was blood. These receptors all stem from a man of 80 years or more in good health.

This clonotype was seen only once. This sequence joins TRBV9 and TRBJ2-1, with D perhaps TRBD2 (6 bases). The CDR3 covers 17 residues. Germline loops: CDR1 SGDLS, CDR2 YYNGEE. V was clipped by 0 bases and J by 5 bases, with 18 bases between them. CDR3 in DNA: TGTGCCAGCAGCGTAGCTTTTGTCGGGGGAGCGGACAATGAGCAGTTCTTC. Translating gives CASSVAFVGGADNEQFF.

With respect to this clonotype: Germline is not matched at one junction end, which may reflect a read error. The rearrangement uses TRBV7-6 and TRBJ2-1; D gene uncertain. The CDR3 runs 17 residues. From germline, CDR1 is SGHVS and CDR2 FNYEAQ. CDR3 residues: CANSLGQSQSSYNEQFF. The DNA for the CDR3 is TGTGCCAACAGCTTAGGTCAAAGTCAGAGCTCCTACAATGAGCAGTTCTTC. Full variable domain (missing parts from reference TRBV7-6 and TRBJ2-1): GAGVSQSPRYKVTKRGQDVALRCDPISGHVSLYWYRQALGQGPEFLTYFNYEAQQDKSGLPNDRFSAERPEGSISTLTIQRTEQRDSAMYRCANSLGQSQSSYNEQFFGPGTRLTVL.

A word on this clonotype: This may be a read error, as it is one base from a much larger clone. The CDR3 DNA reads TGTGCCAGCAGTCCCAGGAGGAACGCCTACGAGCAGTACTTC. It codes for CASSPRRNAYEQYF. The chain links TRBV27 to TRBJ2-7; TRBD2 might be the D (5 bases). Germline CDR1 MNHEY, CDR2 SMNVEV (reference sequence). This CDR3 spans 14 amino acids. Trimming took 5 bases from V and 2 from J, leaving 13 bases between them.

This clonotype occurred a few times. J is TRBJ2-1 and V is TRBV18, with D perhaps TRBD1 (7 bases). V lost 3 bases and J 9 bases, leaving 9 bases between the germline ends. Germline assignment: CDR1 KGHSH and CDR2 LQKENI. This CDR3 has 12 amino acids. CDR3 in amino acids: CASSPRGAEQFF. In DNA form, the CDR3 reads TGTGCCAGCTCACCCAGGGGGGCTGAGCAGTTCTTC.

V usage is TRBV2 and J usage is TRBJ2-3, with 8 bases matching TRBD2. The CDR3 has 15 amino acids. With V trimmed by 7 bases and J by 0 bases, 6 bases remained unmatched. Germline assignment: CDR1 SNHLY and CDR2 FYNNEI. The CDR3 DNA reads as TGTGCCAGCAAAGGGCGGGGGGCTAGCACAGATACGCAGTATTTT. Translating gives CASKGRGASTDTQYF.

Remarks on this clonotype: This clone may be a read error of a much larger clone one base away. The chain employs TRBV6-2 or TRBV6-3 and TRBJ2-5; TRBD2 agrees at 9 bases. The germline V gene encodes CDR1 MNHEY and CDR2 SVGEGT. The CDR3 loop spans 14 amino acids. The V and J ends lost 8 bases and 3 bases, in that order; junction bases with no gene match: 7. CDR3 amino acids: CASVRGLAEETQYF. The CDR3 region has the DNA TGTGCCAGCGTAAGGGGACTAGCTGAAGAGACCCAGTACTTC.

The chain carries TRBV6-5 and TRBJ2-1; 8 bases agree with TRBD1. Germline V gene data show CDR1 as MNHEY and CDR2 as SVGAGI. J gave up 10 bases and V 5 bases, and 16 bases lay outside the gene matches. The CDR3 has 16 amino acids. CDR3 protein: CASSGQGRGFLEEQFF. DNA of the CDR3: TGTGCCAGCAGTGGACAGGGTAGGGGGTTTCTGGAAGAGCAGTTCTTC.

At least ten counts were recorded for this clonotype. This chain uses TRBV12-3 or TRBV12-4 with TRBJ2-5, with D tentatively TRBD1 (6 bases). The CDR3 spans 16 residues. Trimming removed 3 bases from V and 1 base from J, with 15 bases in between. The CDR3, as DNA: TGTGCCAGCAGTTTTACCCAGGGGAGAATCCAAGAGACCCAGTACTTC. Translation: CASSFTQGRIQETQYF.

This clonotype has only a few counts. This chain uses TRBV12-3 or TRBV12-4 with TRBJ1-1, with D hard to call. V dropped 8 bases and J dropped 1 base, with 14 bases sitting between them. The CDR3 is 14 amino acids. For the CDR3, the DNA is TGTGCCAGCGGAAGGGAGAAGGGGAACACTGAAGCTTTCTTT. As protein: CASGREKGNTEAFF.

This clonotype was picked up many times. CDR3: CAICAGEQETQYF. Here the CDR3 DNA reads TGTGCCATCTGCGCGGGGGAACAAGAGACCCAGTACTTC. The genes are TRBV10-3 and TRBJ2-5, with 7 bases fitting TRBD2. The CDR3 runs to 13 residues. CDR1 is ENHRY and CDR2 is SYGVKD in the germline V gene. V shed 8 bases, J shed 2 bases, and the junction held 5 bases outside the gene matches.

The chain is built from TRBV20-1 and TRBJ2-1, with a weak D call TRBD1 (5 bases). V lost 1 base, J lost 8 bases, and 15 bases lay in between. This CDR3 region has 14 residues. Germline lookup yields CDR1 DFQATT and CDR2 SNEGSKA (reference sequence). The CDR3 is CSARATAPPHEQFF. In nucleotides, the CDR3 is TGCAGTGCTAGAGCGACAGCGCCCCCCCATGAGCAGTTCTTC.

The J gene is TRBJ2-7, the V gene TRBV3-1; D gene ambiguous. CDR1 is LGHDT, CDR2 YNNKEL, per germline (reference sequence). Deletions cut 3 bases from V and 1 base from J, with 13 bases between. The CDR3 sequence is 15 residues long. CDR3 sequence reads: CASSQNPDGSYEQYF. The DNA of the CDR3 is TGTGCCAGCAGCCAGAATCCCGACGGATCCTACGAGCAGTACTTC.

The chain's CDR3 is CASSVSSSTDTQYF. CDR3 sequence (DNA): TGTGCCAGCAGCGTATCTTCCAGCACAGATACGCAGTATTTT. The chain couples TRBV9 to TRBJ2-3; D is unresolved. V dropped 1 base and J dropped 0 bases, with 6 bases sitting between them. The CDR3 spans 14 residues. Germline-derived CDR1 and CDR2 are SGDLS and YYNGEE.

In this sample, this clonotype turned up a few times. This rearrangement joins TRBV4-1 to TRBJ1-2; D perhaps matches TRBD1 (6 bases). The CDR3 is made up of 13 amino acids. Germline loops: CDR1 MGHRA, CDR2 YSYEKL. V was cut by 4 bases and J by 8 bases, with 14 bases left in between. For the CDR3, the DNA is TGCGCCAGCAGCCCTCAAGGGGGGAGCGGCTACACCTTC. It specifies CASSPQGGSGYTF.

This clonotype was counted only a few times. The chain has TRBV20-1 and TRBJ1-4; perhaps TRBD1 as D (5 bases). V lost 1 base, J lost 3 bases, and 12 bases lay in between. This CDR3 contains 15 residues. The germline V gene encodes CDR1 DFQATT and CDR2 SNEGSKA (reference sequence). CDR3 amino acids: CSARASGTANEKLFF. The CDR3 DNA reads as TGCAGTGCTAGAGCCTCCGGGACGGCTAATGAAAAACTGTTTTTT.

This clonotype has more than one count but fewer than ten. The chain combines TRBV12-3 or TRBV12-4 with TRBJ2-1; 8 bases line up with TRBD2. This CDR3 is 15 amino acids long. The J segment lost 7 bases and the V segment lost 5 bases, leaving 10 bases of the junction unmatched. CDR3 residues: CASSPGGARKNEQFF. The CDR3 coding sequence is TGTGCCAGCAGTCCCGGGGGGGCTAGGAAGAATGAGCAGTTCTTC.

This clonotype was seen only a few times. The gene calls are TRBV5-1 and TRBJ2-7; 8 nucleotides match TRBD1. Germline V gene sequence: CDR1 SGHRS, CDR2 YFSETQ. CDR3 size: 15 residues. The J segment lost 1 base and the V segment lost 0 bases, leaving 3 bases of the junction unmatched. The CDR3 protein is CASSLGRGPSYEQYF. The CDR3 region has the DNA TGCGCCAGCAGCTTGGGCAGGGGGCCTTCCTACGAGCAGTACTTC. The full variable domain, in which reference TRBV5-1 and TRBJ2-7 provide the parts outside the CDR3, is KAGVTQTPRYLIKTRGQQVTLSCSPISGHRSVSWYQQTPGQGLQFLFEYFSETQRNKGNFPGRFSGRQFSNSRSEMNVSTLELGDSALYLCASSLGRGPSYEQYFGPGTRLTVT.

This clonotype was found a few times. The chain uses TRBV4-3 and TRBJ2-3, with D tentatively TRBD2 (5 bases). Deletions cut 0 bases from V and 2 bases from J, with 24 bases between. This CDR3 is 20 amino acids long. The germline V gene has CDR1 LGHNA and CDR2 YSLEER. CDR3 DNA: TGCGCCAGCAGCCAAGAAAACGCCTTGGGAGATTGGGCTACCACAGATACGCAGTATTTT. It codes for CASSQENALGDWATTDTQYF.

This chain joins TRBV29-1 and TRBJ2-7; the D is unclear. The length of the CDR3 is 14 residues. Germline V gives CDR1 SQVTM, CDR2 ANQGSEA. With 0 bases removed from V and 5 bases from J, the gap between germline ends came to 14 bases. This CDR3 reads CSVEDPILGNEQYF. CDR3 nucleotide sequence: TGCAGCGTTGAAGATCCCATCCTAGGGAACGAGCAGTACTTC.

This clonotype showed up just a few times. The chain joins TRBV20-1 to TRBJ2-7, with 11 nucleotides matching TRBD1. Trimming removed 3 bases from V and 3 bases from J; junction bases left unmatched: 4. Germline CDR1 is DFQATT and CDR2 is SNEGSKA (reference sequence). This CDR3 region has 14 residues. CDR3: CSASSGTGGYEQYF. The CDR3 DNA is TGCAGTGCTAGCTCCGGGACAGGGGGCTACGAGCAGTACTTC.

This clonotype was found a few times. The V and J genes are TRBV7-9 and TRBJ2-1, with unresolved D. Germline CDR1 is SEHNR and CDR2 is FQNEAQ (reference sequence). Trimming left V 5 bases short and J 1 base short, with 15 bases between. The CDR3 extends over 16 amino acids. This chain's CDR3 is CASSLAGRRSYNEQFF. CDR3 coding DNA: TGTGCCAGCAGCCTTGCAGGACGACGGTCCTACAATGAGCAGTTCTTC.

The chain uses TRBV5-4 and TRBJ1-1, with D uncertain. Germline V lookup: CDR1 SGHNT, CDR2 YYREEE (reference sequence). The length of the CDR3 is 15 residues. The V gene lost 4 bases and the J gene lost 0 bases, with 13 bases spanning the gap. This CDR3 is CASSEGSLMNTEAFF. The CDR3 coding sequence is TGTGCCAGCAGCGAGGGCAGTTTGATGAACACTGAAGCTTTCTTT. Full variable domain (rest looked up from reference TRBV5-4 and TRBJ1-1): ETGVTQSPTHLIKTRGQQVTLRCSSQSGHNTVSWYQQALGQGPQFIFQYYREEENGRGNFPPRFSGLQFPNYSSELNVNALELDDSALYLCASSEGSLMNTEAFFGQGTRLTVV.

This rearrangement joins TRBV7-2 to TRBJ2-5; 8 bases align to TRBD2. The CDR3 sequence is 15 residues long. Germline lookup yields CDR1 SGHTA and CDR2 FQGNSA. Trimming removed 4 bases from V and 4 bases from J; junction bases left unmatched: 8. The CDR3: CASSSQSGSRETQYF. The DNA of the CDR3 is TGTGCCAGCAGCTCCCAGAGCGGGAGTCGAGAGACCCAGTACTTC.

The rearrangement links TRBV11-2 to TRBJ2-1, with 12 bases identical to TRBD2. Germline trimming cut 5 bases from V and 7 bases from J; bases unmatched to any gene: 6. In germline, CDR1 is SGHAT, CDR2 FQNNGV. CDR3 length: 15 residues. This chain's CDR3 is CASSLTSGRWNEQFF. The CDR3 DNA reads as TGTGCCAGCAGCCTGACTAGCGGGAGATGGAATGAGCAGTTCTTC.

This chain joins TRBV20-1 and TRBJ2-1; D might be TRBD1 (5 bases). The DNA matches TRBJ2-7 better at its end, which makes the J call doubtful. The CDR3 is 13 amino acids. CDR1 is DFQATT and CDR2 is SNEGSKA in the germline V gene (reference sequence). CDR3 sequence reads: CSASRDSYNEQYF. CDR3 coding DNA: TGCAGTGCTAGCCGAGACAGCTACAATGAGCAGTACTTC.

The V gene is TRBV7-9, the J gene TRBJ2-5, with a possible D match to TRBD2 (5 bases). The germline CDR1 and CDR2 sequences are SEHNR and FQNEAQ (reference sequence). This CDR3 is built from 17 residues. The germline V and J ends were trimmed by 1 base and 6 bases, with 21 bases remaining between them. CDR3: CASSLEGDPNRPKTQYF. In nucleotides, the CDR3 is TGTGCCAGCAGCTTAGAGGGAGACCCAAACCGCCCCAAGACCCAGTACTTC.

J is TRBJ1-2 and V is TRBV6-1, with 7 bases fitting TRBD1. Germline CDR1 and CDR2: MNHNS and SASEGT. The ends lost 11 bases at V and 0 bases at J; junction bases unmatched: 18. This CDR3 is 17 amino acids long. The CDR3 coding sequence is TGTGCCGCCTACCGGGACAGCCCCGTTTCAGCTAACTATGGCTACACCTTC. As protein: CAAYRDSPVSANYGYTF.

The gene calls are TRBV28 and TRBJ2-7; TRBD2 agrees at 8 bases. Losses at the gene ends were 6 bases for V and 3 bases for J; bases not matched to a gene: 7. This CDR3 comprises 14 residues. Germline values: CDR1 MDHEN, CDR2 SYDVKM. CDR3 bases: TGTGCCAGCAGCTTGGGGACTAGTATCTACGAGCAGTACTTC. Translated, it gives CASSLGTSIYEQYF. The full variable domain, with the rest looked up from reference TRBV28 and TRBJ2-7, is DVKVTQSSRYLVKRTGEKVFLECVQDMDHENMFWYRQDPGLGLRLIYFSYDVKMKEKGDIPEGYSVSREKKERFSLILESASTNQTSMYLCASSLGTSIYEQYFGPGTRLTVT.

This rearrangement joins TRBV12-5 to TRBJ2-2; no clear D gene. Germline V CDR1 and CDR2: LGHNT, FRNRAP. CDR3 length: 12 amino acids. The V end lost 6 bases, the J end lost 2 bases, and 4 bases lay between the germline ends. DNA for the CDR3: TGTGCTAGTGGGGCTAACACCGGGGAGCTGTTTTTT. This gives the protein CASGANTGELFF.

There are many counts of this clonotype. CDR3 region: CASSLLGGYNEQFF. CDR3 nucleotides: TGTGCCAGCAGCTTACTAGGGGGGTACAATGAGCAGTTCTTC. This sequence joins TRBV28 and TRBJ2-1; D could derive from TRBD1 or TRBD2 (6 bases each). V lost 6 bases and J lost 4, with 13 bases in between. The CDR3 runs 14 residues. The germline V gene encodes CDR1 MDHEN and CDR2 SYDVKM. The variable domain in full, with the rest retrieved from reference TRBV28 and TRBJ2-1, is DVKVTQSSRYLVKRTGEKVFLECVQDMDHENMFWYRQDPGLGLRLIYFSYDVKMKEKGDIPEGYSVSREKKERFSLILESASTNQTSMYLCASSLLGGYNEQFFGPGTRLTVL.